The clone carrying this T cell receptor (beta chain) turned up a few times. Only in-frame clones appear in the TCRdb table, and some are missing; sequencing was by immunoSEQ multiplex PCR. This table holds 25,000 to 30,000 clones, 70% to 75% found once. The entry originates in a study of STAT5B mutations in CD4+ large granular lymphocyte leukemia. Germline V CDR1 and CDR2: SGHNT, YYREEE (reference sequence). CDR3 size: 17 residues. V dropped 3 bases and J dropped 8; count of bases not matched to a gene: 16. This clonotype was sampled from a human donor in good health. The J gene is TRBJ1-2, the V gene TRBV5-4, with 10 bases that match TRBD1. Specimen: CD4+ T cells from blood buffy coats. Written as DNA, the CDR3 is TGTGCCAGCAGCTCCCGACAGGGGGCGGCTAAAGAGTGGGGCTACACCTTC. It translates to CASSSRQGAAKEWGYTF.